This T cell receptor (beta chain) was recorded in a study of blood T cell repertoires in COVID-19. Adults between about 18 and 95 years of age took part from approximately 24 US areas. V shed 0 bases and J shed 4 bases, with 18 bases lying between them. Germline loops: CDR1 LGHNA, CDR2 YNFKEQ. This CDR3 comprises 18 residues. Per the study methods: Reference gene primer amplification yielded estimated nucleated cell counts. Here immunoSEQ multiplex PCR was the method, and the copy in TCRdb shows in-frame clones only, minus some. D and trimming come from the DNA, and the V and J calls and clone size come from that table. The repertoire has around 320,000 clones, roughly 86% of them found once; the top ten carry roughly 2.9%.

The receptor comes from a woman aged 50 to 60 who had been exposed to COVID-19. The rearrangement joins TRBV4-2 to TRBJ1-4, with D possibly matching TRBD1 (6 bases). Sequencing input: PBMCs or T cells enriched from blood (not recorded which). CDR3 amino acids: CASSQDGTHAGLNEKLFF. Here the CDR3 DNA reads TGTGCCAGCAGCCAAGATGGGACACACGCAGGGCTTAATGAAAAACTGTTTTTT.